The present T cell receptor (beta chain) was sequenced within a study of technical replicates of blood from several donors. Sequenced by immunoSEQ multiplex PCR; TCRdb stores in-frame clones only, minus some. The sample contains over 55,000 clones, roughly 94% of which appear only once. V was clipped by 4 bases and J by 8 bases, with 14 bases between them. Germline CDR1 MNHEY, CDR2 SMNVEV (reference sequence). The CDR3 has 14 amino acids. This sequence joins TRBV27 and TRBJ1-4; maybe TRBD1 (6 bases). Specimen: PBMCs. The sequence came from a human donor in good health. Some clones in this sample may be carry-over from other donors' samples. The CDR3 loop reads CASSWGGPREKLFF. CDR3 DNA sequence: TGTGCCAGCAGTTGGGGGGGGCCGCGGGAAAAACTGTTTTTT.